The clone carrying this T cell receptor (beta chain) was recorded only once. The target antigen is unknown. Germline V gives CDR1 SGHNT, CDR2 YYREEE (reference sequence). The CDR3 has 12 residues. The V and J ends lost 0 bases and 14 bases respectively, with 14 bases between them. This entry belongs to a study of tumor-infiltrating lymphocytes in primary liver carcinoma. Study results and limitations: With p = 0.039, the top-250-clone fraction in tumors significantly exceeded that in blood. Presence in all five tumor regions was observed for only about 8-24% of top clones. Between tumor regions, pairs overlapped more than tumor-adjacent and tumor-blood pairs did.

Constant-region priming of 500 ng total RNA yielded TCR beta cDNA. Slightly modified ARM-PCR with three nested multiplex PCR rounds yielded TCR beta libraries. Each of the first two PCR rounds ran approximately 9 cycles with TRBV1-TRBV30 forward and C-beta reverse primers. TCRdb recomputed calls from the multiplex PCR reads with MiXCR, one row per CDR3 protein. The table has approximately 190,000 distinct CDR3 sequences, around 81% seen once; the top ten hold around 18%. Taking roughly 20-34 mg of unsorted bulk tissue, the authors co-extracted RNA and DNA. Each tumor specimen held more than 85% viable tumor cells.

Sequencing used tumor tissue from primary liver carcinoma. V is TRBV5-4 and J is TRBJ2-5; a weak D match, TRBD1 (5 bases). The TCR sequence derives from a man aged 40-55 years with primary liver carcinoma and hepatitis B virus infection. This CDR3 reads CASSLEGAVKYF. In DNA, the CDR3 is TGTGCCAGCAGCTTGGAAGGGGCCGTCAAATACTTC. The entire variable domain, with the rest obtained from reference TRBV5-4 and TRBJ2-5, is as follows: ETGVTQSPTHLIKTRGQQVTLRCSSQSGHNTVSWYQQALGQGPQFIFQYYREEENGRGNFPPRFSGLQFPNYSSELNVNALELDDSALYLCASSLEGAVKYFGPGTRLLVL.